This T cell receptor beta chain emerged from a study of vaccination effects on CD4 cells after COVID-19. Study-wide background: The participants, recipients of two vaccine doses, got either BNT162b2 or mRNA-1273. General study points: After vaccination, at late timepoints, clones induced by infection and by vaccine contracted markedly.

Within the ViraFEST assay, antigen-specific CD4+ T cells underwent expansion with viral peptide pools prior to sequencing. Isolation of CD4+ T cells took place after 10 days of culture. Wells of roughly 2 million PBMC each were grown with 10 IU/ml IL-2 and around 10 ug/ml peptides. Data came from immunoSEQ multiplex PCR; TCRdb stores just in-frame clones and leaves some out. The data contain tens of thousands of clones, around 66% of them singletons. Details on this clone: Its matching antigen is unknown.

Germline loops: CDR1 ENHRY, CDR2 SYGVKD. J was trimmed by 4 bases and V by 10 bases; bases with no gene match: 12. CDR3 length: 14 residues. The sequencing here drew on CD4+ T cells from PBMCs cultured with HCoV-229E spike peptides, taken before COVID-19 vaccination. This receptor was obtained from a human donor who received a COVID-19 vaccine. The V gene is TRBV10-3, the J gene TRBJ1-1, with 7 bases fitting TRBD1. The CDR3: CATQGSQGGTEAFF. The CDR3 region has the DNA TGTGCCACTCAGGGATCCCAGGGGGGCACTGAAGCTTTCTTT.